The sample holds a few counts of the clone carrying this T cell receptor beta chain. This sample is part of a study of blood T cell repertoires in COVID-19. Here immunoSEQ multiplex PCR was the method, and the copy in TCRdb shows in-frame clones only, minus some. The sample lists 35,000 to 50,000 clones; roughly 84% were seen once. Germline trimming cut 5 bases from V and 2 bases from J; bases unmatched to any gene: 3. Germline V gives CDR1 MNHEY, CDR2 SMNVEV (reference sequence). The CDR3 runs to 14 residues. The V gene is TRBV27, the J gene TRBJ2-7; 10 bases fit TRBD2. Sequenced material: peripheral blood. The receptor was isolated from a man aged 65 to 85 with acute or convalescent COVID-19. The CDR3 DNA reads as TGTGCCAGCAGTCGACTAGCGGGCACCTACGAGCAGTACTTC. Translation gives CASSRLAGTYEQYF.